Listed below are T cell receptor beta chains from one sample, sequenced in a study of technical replicates of blood from a handful of donors. TCRdb's table, derived via immunoSEQ multiplex PCR, lists solely in-frame clones and lacks some. The data contain about 56,000 clones, 80% to 95% of them singletons. The sample consisted of PBMCs. The receptor source for this set is a human donor in good health. Some clones in this sample may be carry-over from other donors' samples. Each CDR3 is given with its conserved first and last residue. The D gene is left open where the match is weak. Size is stated for part of the rows, as once, few or many counts, or as a class when the clone is expanded.

V: TRBV18; D: TRBD1; size: .; J: TRBJ1-1; DNA: TGTGCCAGCTCACGAGCGACAGGGGCTGAAGCTTTCTTT; CDR3: CASSRATGAEAFF
V: TRBV7-9; D: .; size: .; J: TRBJ2-1; DNA: TGTGCCAGCAGCTTCGGGATGAATGAGCAGTTCTTC; CDR3: CASSFGMNEQFF
V: TRBV15; D: TRBD2; size: .; J: TRBJ2-7; DNA: TGTGCCACCAGCCCCTCAGCGGAGACTAGCGGCTCCTACGAGCAGTACTTC; CDR3: CATSPSAETSGSYEQYF
V: TRBV5-1; D: .; size: .; J: TRBJ2-2; DNA: TGCGCCAGCAGCCCCATCCCTAGCGTAAACGGGGAGCTGTTTTTT; CDR3: CASSPIPSVNGELFF
V: TRBV7-9; D: TRBD2; size: .; J: TRBJ2-1; DNA: TGTGCCAGCAGCATAGGGACTACGCCCGCCGAGCAGTTCTTC; CDR3: CASSIGTTPAEQFF
V: TRBV30; D: TRBD1; size: .; J: TRBJ2-5; DNA: TGTGCCTGGAGCCGGGACAGGGGGCGTCAAGAGACCCAGTACTTC; CDR3: CAWSRDRGRQETQYF
V: TRBV10-3; D: .; size: .; J: TRBJ2-7; DNA: TGTGCCATCAGCGCGGACTGGGTTTCCTACGAGCAGTACTTC; CDR3: CAISADWVSYEQYF
V: TRBV4-2; D: TRBD2; size: .; J: TRBJ2-3; DNA: TGTGCCAGCAGCCCTGCAATTGGGGGGGAAGACACAGATACGCAGTATTTT; CDR3: CASSPAIGGEDTDTQYF
V: TRBV2; D: .; size: .; J: TRBJ2-1; DNA: TGTGCCAGCATGACAGGTTCCCCCTGGAATGAGCAGTTCTTC; CDR3: CASMTGSPWNEQFF
V: TRBV6-5; D: .; size: .; J: TRBJ1-6; DNA: TGTGCCAGCAGGCCCAGGGAGGGGAATTCACCCCTCCACTTT; CDR3: CASRPREGNSPLHF
V: TRBV18; D: TRBD1; size: .; J: TRBJ2-2; DNA: TGTGCCAGCTCTGCCTACAGGGGGCCGAACACCGGGGAGCTGTTTTTT; CDR3: CASSAYRGPNTGELFF
V: TRBV5-1; D: TRBD2; size: .; J: TRBJ2-7; DNA: TGCGCCAGCAGCTTAACTAGCGGGGCCCCCTACGAGCAGTACTTC; CDR3: CASSLTSGAPYEQYF
V: TRBV5-4; D: .; size: few; J: TRBJ1-2; DNA: TGTGCCAGCAGCTTGTCGGGTCGGGGCAGGGGAGTATCTGGCTACACCTTC; CDR3: CASSLSGRGRGVSGYTF
V: TRBV7-2; D: .; size: .; J: TRBJ1-3; DNA: TGTGCCAGCAGTACAACCCCGGGGGTGGGAAACACCATATATTTT; CDR3: CASSTTPGVGNTIYF
V: TRBV5-1; D: .; size: .; J: TRBJ2-7; DNA: TGCGCCAGCAGCCCCGGGGAACCCTACGAGCAGTACTTC; CDR3: CASSPGEPYEQYF
V: TRBV4-1; D: .; size: .; J: TRBJ2-6; DNA: TGCGCCAGCAGCCAAGATAGCCAGTCCTCTGGGGCCAACGTCCTGACTTTC; CDR3: CASSQDSQSSGANVLTF
V: TRBV18; D: .; size: .; J: TRBJ2-3; DNA: TGTGCCAGCTCACCCGGGATAGGCCCAGATACGCAGTATTTT; CDR3: CASSPGIGPDTQYF
V: TRBV5-4; D: .; size: .; J: TRBJ1-5; DNA: TGTGCCAGCAGCTTTTTTGGGGGGGGTCAGCCCCAGCATTTT; CDR3: CASSFFGGGQPQHF
V: TRBV5-4; D: TRBD1; size: once; J: TRBJ2-5; DNA: TGTGCCAGCAGCTGGACAGGGAACAAAGAGACCCAGTACTTC; CDR3: CASSWTGNKETQYF
V: TRBV5-4; D: .; size: .; J: TRBJ2-5; DNA: TGTGCCAGCAGCCTCCGGGAGCGGGAGACCCAGTACTTC; CDR3: CASSLRERETQYF
V: TRBV7-2; D: .; size: .; J: TRBJ1-1; DNA: TGTGCCAGCAGCTTGTACGTTGGGCGGGGAAACACTGAAGCTTTCTTT; CDR3: CASSLYVGRGNTEAFF
V: TRBV18; D: .; size: .; J: TRBJ1-1; DNA: TGTGCCAGCTCACCACCATCTGGCCAGGCACCTTCCACTGAAGCTTTCTTT; CDR3: CASSPPSGQAPSTEAFF
V: TRBV4-3; D: TRBD2; size: .; J: TRBJ2-2; DNA: TGCGCCAGCAGCCCTCGCGGCGGGGGGGCCTCCGGGGAGCTGTTTTTT; CDR3: CASSPRGGGASGELFF
V: TRBV28; D: .; size: .; J: TRBJ2-2; DNA: TGTGCCAGCAACCCGACTAACGCGAACACCGGGGAGCTGTTTTTT; CDR3: CASNPTNANTGELFF
V: TRBV11-2; D: TRBD2; size: .; J: TRBJ2-1; DNA: TGTGCCAGCGAGCGGGGTGACTACAATGAGCAGTTCTTC; CDR3: CASERGDYNEQFF
V: TRBV7-9; D: .; size: .; J: TRBJ2-7; DNA: TGTGCCAGCAGCTTAGGACTCTTTCCCTACGAGCAGTACTTC; CDR3: CASSLGLFPYEQYF
V: TRBV2; D: .; size: .; J: TRBJ2-7; DNA: TGTGCCAGCAGGGGTAGGTCGGCAGGGGACGAGCAGTACTTC; CDR3: CASRGRSAGDEQYF
V: TRBV15; D: .; size: .; J: TRBJ1-6; DNA: TGTGCCACCAGCAGTCCCGGTGGAGGGGACTCACCCCTCCACTTT; CDR3: CATSSPGGGDSPLHF
V: TRBV7-9; D: .; size: .; J: TRBJ1-2; DNA: TGTGCCAGCAGCTTAACCAGGGACTCCGGGGGCTACACCTTC; CDR3: CASSLTRDSGGYTF
V: TRBV5-1; D: .; size: few; J: TRBJ2-6; DNA: TGCGCCAGCAGCCCCATCAGGGACTCTGGGGCCAACGTCCTGACTTTC; CDR3: CASSPIRDSGANVLTF
V: TRBV10-1; D: .; size: .; J: TRBJ2-5; DNA: TGCGCCAGCACTCCCGCGGAGACCCAGTACTTC; CDR3: CASTPAETQYF
V: TRBV29-1; D: .; size: .; J: TRBJ2-1; DNA: TGCAGCGTTCTTTACAATGAGCAGTTCTTC; CDR3: CSVLYNEQFF
V: TRBV21-1; D: .; size: .; J: TRBJ2-1; DNA: TGTGCCAGCAACGGGGGGCCGACCCAGACCTCCCTTATCGGTTTCACATACAATGAGCAGTTCTTC; CDR3: CASNGGPTQTSLIGFTYNEQFF